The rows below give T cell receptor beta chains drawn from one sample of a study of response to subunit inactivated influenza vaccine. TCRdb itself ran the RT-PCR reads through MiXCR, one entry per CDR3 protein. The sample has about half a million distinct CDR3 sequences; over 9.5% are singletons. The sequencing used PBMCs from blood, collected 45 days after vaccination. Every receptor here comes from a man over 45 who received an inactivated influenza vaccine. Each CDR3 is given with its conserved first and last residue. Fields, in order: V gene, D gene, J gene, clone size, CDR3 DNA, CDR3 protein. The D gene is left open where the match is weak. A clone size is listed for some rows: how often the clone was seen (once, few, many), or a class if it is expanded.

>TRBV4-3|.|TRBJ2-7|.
TGCGCCAGCAGCCAACTAGGGGTGGGTAACAACGAGCAGTACTTC
CASSQLGVGNNEQYF
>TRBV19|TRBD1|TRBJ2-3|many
TGTGCCAGTAGTATTCTTACAGGGGCAGATACGCAGTATTTT
CASSILTGADTQYF
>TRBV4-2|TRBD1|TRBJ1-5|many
TGTGCCAGCAGCCAAGGACAGGGATATAATAGCAATCAGCCCCAGCATTTT
CASSQGQGYNSNQPQHF
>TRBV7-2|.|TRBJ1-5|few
TGTGCCAGCAGCTTAGTGGGTGTTCAGCCCCAGCATTTT
CASSLVGVQPQHF
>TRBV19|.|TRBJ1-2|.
TGTGCCAGTAGTGGGACCGTGGGGGGCTACACCTTC
CASSGTVGGYTF
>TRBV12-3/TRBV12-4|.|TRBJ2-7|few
TGTGCCAGCAGTTTACCCCCCTACAGGAGCTCCTACGAGCAGTACTTC
CASSLPPYRSSYEQYF
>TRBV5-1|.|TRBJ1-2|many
TGCGCCAGCAGCTTGGCGGCAGGTGGAGACGCTATTCTTACCTTC
CASSLAAGGDAILTF
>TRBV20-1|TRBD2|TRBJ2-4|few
TGCAGTGCTAGTAGGAAGTCGCTAGCGGGAGCCAGAAACATTCAGTACTTC
CSASRKSLAGARNIQYF
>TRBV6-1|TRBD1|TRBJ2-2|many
TGTGCCAGCAGTCAGGGGACAGCGTTGAACACCGGGGAGCTGTTTTTT
CASSQGTALNTGELFF
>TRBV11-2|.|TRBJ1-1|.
TGTGCCAGCAGCTCGGGACTTGGGAGTGAAGCTTTCTTT
CASSSGLGSEAFF
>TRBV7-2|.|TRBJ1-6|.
TGTGCCAGCAGCTGGGGGCCCTCCCCATATAATTCACCCCTCCACTTT
CASSWGPSPYNSPLHF
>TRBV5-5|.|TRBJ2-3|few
TGTGCCAGCAGTTTGCCGACTAGTGGCGCAGATACGCAGTATTTT
CASSLPTSGADTQYF
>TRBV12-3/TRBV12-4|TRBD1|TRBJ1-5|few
TGTGCCAGCACGACAGGGAAAGAGAATCAGCCCCAGCATTTT
CASTTGKENQPQHF
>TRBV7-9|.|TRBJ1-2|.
TGTGCCAGCAGCTTCCTCAGTGGCTACACCTTC
CASSFLSGYTF
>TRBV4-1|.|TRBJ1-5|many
TGCGCCAGCAGCCCGAAGATTGTGCCCACTAGCAATCAGCCCCAGCATTTT
CASSPKIVPTSNQPQHF
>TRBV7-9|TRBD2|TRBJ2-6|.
TGTGCCAGCAGCTTAGAGGCAGCTCCGGGGGGCAACGTCCTGACTTTC
CASSLEAAPGGNVLTF
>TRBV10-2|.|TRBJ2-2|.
TGCGCCAGCATTATTGGTGCGAGTACCGGGGAGCTGTTTTTT
CASIIGASTGELFF
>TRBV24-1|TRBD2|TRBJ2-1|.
TGTGCCACCAGTGATTTCGGGGGGGACAATGAGCAGTTCTTC
CATSDFGGDNEQFF
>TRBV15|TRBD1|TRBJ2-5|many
TGTGCCACCAGCGTACGACAGGGCCAAGAGACCCAGTACTTC
CATSVRQGQETQYF